This TCR beta chain stems from a study of cytomegalovirus exposure and HLA in healthy donors. Whole-study findings and limits: A few V segments could not be told apart, such as TRBV6-2 and TRBV6-3, and were left out.

This clone showed up just a few times. Antigen unknown. V lost 4 bases, J lost 5 bases, and 17 bases lay in between. The CDR3 has 16 amino acids. Germline CDR1 reads SGHDN; CDR2 reads FVKESK. PCR used 60 Vbeta primers and 13 Jbeta primers. TCRdb keeps only in-frame clones here, not all; method: immunoSEQ multiplex PCR. The repertoire has over 150,000 clones, 75% of them found once; the top ten carry 1.2% to 1.5%. This TCR came from a young man in good health and CMV-seronegative. J is TRBJ1-4 and V is TRBV14; the D gene is possibly TRBD1 (5 bases). Specimen: PBMCs. The CDR3 sequence: CASSPGGSGGNEKLFF. For the CDR3, the DNA is TGTGCCAGCAGCCCGGGGGGTTCGGGGGGGAATGAAAAACTGTTTTTT. Drawing the rest from reference TRBV14 and TRBJ1-4, the complete variable domain is EAGVTQFPSHSVIEKGQTVTLRCDPISGHDNLYWYRRVMGKEIKFLLHFVKESKQDESGMPNNRFLAERTGGTYSTLKVQPAELEDSGVYFCASSPGGSGGNEKLFFGSGTQLSVL.